This T cell receptor beta chain was recorded in a study of blood T cell repertoires in COVID-19. The overall study: Researchers got acute and convalescent COVID-19 samples from the United States, Italy and Spain. PBMCs, B-cell-depleted T cells, or T cells were the source of the cDNA or gDNA that made up the material.

Profiling relied on immunoSEQ multiplex PCR, and the TCRdb table lists in-frame clones only, not all of them. The table has around 49,000 clones, about 86% seen once; the top ten hold around 24%. The CDR3 spans 15 residues. V was cut by 6 bases and J by 0 bases, with 11 bases left in between. The germline gives CDR1 MNHEY, CDR2 SVGAGI. Followed longitudinally, the Seattle patients had been enrolled during active infection. This clone appeared once. The receptor was derived from a woman older than 75 with COVID-19, enrolled during active disease. Material: peripheral blood. V and J are TRBV6-5 and TRBJ2-2, with a weak D call TRBD1 (6 bases). The CDR3 protein is CASRKQGANTGELFF. Here the CDR3 DNA reads TGTGCCAGCAGAAAACAGGGCGCGAACACCGGGGAGCTGTTTTTT.